The present T cell receptor beta chain was sequenced within a study of T cell clonality in common variable immunodeficiency. General study points: In common variable immunodeficiency, TCR beta chains reportedly carried fewer deletions and N-nucleotide insertions.

Method: immunoSEQ multiplex PCR; TCRdb's copy keeps in-frame clones and lacks some. This set yields 2,500 to 3,000 clones and no singletons; the top ten hold 9.5% to 12%. The CDR3 extends over 14 amino acids. The V end lost 7 bases, the J end lost 4 bases, and 16 bases lay between the germline ends. CDR1 is MDHEN, CDR2 SYDVKM, per germline. Reduced serum IgG, IgA and/or IgM plus specific antibody deficiency defined CVID. Patients and controls were mostly of Caucasian heritage. This clone appeared many times. Antigen unknown. Read data end 3 residues before the CDR3 end; the end is taken from the germline J gene.

The sequence came from a human donor with common variable immunodeficiency. The sample comprised peripheral blood mononuclear cells. The chain recombines TRBV28 with TRBJ1-1, with D unclear. Incomplete CDR3 DNA: TGTGCCAGCACCGGTCCCCCCCCCACCACTGAA. Translation gives CASTGPPPTTE. In full, the CDR3 reads CASTGPPPTTEAFF.